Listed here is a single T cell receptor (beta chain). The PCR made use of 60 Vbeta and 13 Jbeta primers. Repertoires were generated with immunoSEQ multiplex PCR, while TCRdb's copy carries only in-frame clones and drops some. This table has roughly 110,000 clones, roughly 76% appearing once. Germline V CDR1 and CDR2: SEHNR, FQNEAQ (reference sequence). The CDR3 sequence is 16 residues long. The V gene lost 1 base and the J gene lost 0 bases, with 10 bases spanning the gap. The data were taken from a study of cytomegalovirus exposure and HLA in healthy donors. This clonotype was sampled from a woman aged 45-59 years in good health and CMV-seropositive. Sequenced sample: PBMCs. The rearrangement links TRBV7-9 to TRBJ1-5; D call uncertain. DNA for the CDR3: TGTGCCAGCAGCTTAGATTGGGGAGATAGCAATCAGCCCCAGCATTTT. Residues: CASSLDWGDSNQPQHF.